The rows below give T cell receptor beta chains drawn from one sample of a study of OX40 agonist ivuxolimab in advanced cancers. Assay: immunoSEQ multiplex PCR; the TCRdb copy retains only in-frame clones and omits some. The table has 30,000 or so clones, 79% seen once. This specimen was CD4+ or CD8+ T cells sorted from blood, taken in a trial of the OX40 agonist ivuxolimab. The receptors stem from an adult with an advanced solid tumor such as melanoma, head and neck, liver or kidney cancer. CDR3s include the opening cysteine and the closing phenylalanine or tryptophan. D genes are given only for firm matches. Clone size is stated in some rows and not others, as once, few, many or a class when expanded.

V,D,J,size,CDR3,DNA
TRBV7-9,.,TRBJ2-7,.,CASSPQGRAITYEQYF,TGTGCCAGCAGCCCCCAGGGACGGGCAATCACCTACGAGCAGTACTTC
TRBV19,TRBD1,TRBJ1-2,few,CASSTAGTDYGYTF,TGTGCCAGTAGTACCGCCGGGACAGACTATGGCTACACCTTC
TRBV4-1,.,TRBJ1-2,.,CASSRPGEAYTF,TGCGCCAGCAGCCGGCCAGGGGAGGCTTACACCTTC
TRBV19,.,TRBJ1-1,few,CASSIPGNTEAFF,TGTGCCAGTAGTATCCCAGGGAACACTGAAGCTTTCTTT
TRBV10-1,.,TRBJ1-1,.,CASSAAQKNTEAFF,TGCGCCAGCAGTGCCGCACAAAAGAACACTGAAGCTTTCTTT
TRBV5-1,.,TRBJ1-2,.,CASSLEGGYGYTF,TGCGCCAGCAGCTTGGAGGGGGGCTATGGCTACACCTTC
TRBV19,TRBD1,TRBJ2-5,.,CASSPGQGGTQYF,TGTGCCAGTAGTCCCGGACAGGGGGGGACCCAGTACTTC
TRBV10-2,TRBD1,TRBJ1-2,few,CASSQGTGDIGYTF,TGCGCCAGCAGTCAAGGGACAGGGGATATTGGCTACACCTTC
TRBV2,.,TRBJ2-6,.,CASITRTGSFSGANVLTF,TGTGCCAGCATAACGAGAACAGGGTCTTTCTCTGGGGCCAACGTCCTGACTTTC
TRBV6-6,TRBD1,TRBJ2-5,.,CASSYGQDKTQYF,TGTGCCAGCAGCTATGGACAGGACAAGACCCAGTACTTC
TRBV11-3,.,TRBJ2-1,.,CASSLFGLAGYNEQFF,TGTGCCAGCAGTCTTTTCGGGCTAGCTGGCTACAATGAGCAGTTCTTC
TRBV5-1,TRBD1,TRBJ1-1,.,CASSWGDSWNTEAFF,TGCGCCAGCAGCTGGGGGGACAGCTGGAACACTGAAGCTTTCTTT
TRBV2,.,TRBJ2-1,.,CASRRRTASSYNEQFF,TGTGCCAGCAGACGTAGGACAGCATCATCCTACAATGAGCAGTTCTTC
TRBV6-6,.,TRBJ1-5,.,CASRGEWTGNYQPQHF,TGTGCCAGCAGGGGTGAATGGACGGGGAATTATCAGCCCCAGCATTTT
TRBV2,TRBD1,TRBJ2-2,medium-sized,CASSEDRGYTGELFF,TGTGCCAGCAGTGAAGACAGGGGATACACCGGGGAGCTGTTTTTT
TRBV19,.,TRBJ1-1,.,CASSTGGLNTEAFF,TGTGCCAGTAGTACCGGGGGGTTGAACACTGAAGCTTTCTTT
TRBV18,.,TRBJ2-1,.,CASSPQDNEQFF,TGTGCCAGCTCACCCCAAGATAATGAGCAGTTCTTC
TRBV5-4,.,TRBJ1-6,.,CASSLWGRGTARNSPLHF,TGTGCCAGCAGCTTGTGGGGTCGAGGGACCGCGAGGAATTCACCCCTCCACTTT
TRBV19,TRBD2,TRBJ2-3,.,CASSTTSGGFTDTQYF,TGTGCCAGTAGCACAACTAGCGGGGGTTTCACAGATACGCAGTATTTT
TRBV30,TRBD1,TRBJ1-5,.,CAWRFRRDREFYQPQHF,TGTGCCTGGAGGTTCCGTCGGGACAGGGAATTTTATCAGCCCCAGCATTTT
TRBV6-1,.,TRBJ1-2,.,CASSVVGQPEGYTF,TGTGCCAGCAGTGTTGTCGGACAGCCCGAGGGCTACACCTTC
TRBV27,.,TRBJ2-6,.,CASTTLWANVLTF,TGTGCCAGCACCACCCTCTGGGCCAACGTCCTGACTTTC
TRBV10-1,.,TRBJ2-7,few,CASSDSHEQYF,TGCGCCAGTAGTGACAGCCACGAGCAGTACTTC
TRBV9,.,TRBJ1-5,few,CASSVGGGRNQPQHF,TGTGCCAGCAGCGTAGGTGGGGGTCGGAATCAGCCCCAGCATTTT
TRBV19,TRBD2,TRBJ2-5,.,CASSPGIFTSGGEGKTQYF,TGTGCCAGTAGTCCTGGAATATTTACTAGCGGGGGGGAGGGTAAGACCCAGTACTTC
TRBV14,.,TRBJ2-1,.,CASSQWAPRTYNEQFF,TGTGCCAGCAGCCAATGGGCACCGAGGACCTACAATGAGCAGTTCTTC
TRBV7-3,.,TRBJ1-2,.,CASSLTGGYGYTF,TGTGCCAGCAGCTTAACAGGGGGTTATGGCTACACCTTC
TRBV6-5,.,TRBJ2-7,.,CAIAKGLHYEQYF,TGTGCCATCGCGAAAGGACTCCACTACGAGCAGTACTTC
TRBV6-5,.,TRBJ1-1,.,CASTFRTAMNTEAFF,TGTGCCAGCACCTTCAGGACAGCCATGAACACTGAAGCTTTCTTT
TRBV19,TRBD1,TRBJ2-2,.,CASSIGTGMPGELFF,TGTGCCAGTAGTATTGGGACAGGGATGCCCGGGGAGCTGTTTTTT
TRBV11-2,.,TRBJ2-7,.,CASSPFPLSRVSF,TGTGCCAGCAGCCCCTTTCCCTTGAGCCGAGTCTCTTTC
TRBV5-1,.,TRBJ1-1,.,CASSYYGTSTEAFF,TGCGCCAGCAGCTATTACGGGACATCTACTGAAGCTTTCTTT